A selection of T cell receptor beta chains follows, all from one sample in a study of long-term antiretroviral therapy in people with HIV. Generated by immunoSEQ multiplex PCR, the TCRdb table keeps only in-frame clones and is missing some. The sample consists of about 28,000 clones, approximately 80% of them appearing once. Source: unsorted PBMCs, taken 2.7 to 2.9 years after starting antiretroviral therapy. The receptors were sampled from a man aged 30 to 39 with HIV. Each CDR3 is given with its conserved first and last residue. A D gene is named only where the DNA matches it firmly. Clone size, where shown, is once, few, many, or a class for clones that have expanded.

clone size	V gene	D gene	J gene	CDR3 protein	CDR3 DNA
-	TRBV19	-	TRBJ2-7	CASSITRSYEQYF	TGTGCCAGTAGTATCACCCGCTCCTACGAGCAGTACTTC
-	TRBV6-5	-	TRBJ2-7	CASSYRAVTYEQYF	TGTGCCAGCAGTTATCGGGCGGTAACCTACGAGCAGTACTTC
-	TRBV7-6	-	TRBJ1-3	CASSDTATAVRLSGNTIYF	TGTGCCAGCAGCGATACCGCCACGGCAGTCAGGCTCTCTGGAAACACCATATATTTT
-	TRBV27	-	TRBJ2-1	CASRRGNNEQFF	TGTGCCAGCAGAAGGGGAAACAATGAGCAGTTCTTC
-	TRBV12-5	-	TRBJ2-5	CASGLTGETQYF	TGTGCTAGTGGTTTGACGGGAGAGACCCAGTACTTC
few	TRBV5-1	-	TRBJ2-3	CASSEWGSTDTQYF	TGCGCCAGCAGCGAATGGGGCAGCACAGATACGCAGTATTTT
-	TRBV2	-	TRBJ2-6	CASSTRDMGVLTF	TGTGCCAGCAGCACGCGGGACATGGGGGTCCTGACTTTC
-	TRBV6-1	-	TRBJ1-5	CASNEWGPGGQPQHF	TGTGCCAGCAATGAGTGGGGGCCCGGAGGTCAGCCCCAGCATTTT
once	TRBV9	TRBD2	TRBJ2-1	CASSDRLAGTEQFF	TGTGCCAGCAGCGACCGACTAGCGGGGACTGAGCAGTTCTTC
-	TRBV5-3	-	TRBJ2-7	CARKPEVIEQYF	TGTGCCAGAAAGCCGGAGGTTATCGAGCAGTACTTC
-	TRBV4-3	-	TRBJ2-1	CASSPSSGLYNEQFF	TGCGCCAGCAGCCCCTCCAGCGGCCTATACAATGAGCAGTTCTTC
-	TRBV18	-	TRBJ1-2	CASSPTSGYGYTF	TGTGCCAGCTCACCGACCTCGGGCTATGGCTACACCTTC
-	TRBV19	TRBD1	TRBJ1-5	CASSIQGQGNQPQHF	TGTGCCAGTAGTATACAGGGACAGGGAAATCAGCCCCAGCATTTT
-	TRBV5-5	-	TRBJ2-7	CASSSLYRDPYEQYF	TGTGCCAGCAGCTCCCTGTACAGGGACCCCTACGAGCAGTACTTC
-	TRBV30	TRBD1	TRBJ1-1	CAWRDRVTEAFF	TGTGCCTGGAGGGACAGGGTTACTGAAGCTTTCTTT
-	TRBV13	TRBD2	TRBJ2-3	CASSLKMNGGAVDTQYF	TGTGCCAGCAGCTTAAAAATGAACGGGGGGGCCGTAGATACGCAGTATTTT
-	TRBV19	-	TRBJ1-2	CASSFLVGGYGYTF	TGTGCCAGTAGCTTCCTGGTGGGAGGCTATGGCTACACCTTC
few	TRBV19	-	TRBJ2-7	CASSKGGTSYEQYF	TGTGCCAGTAGTAAAGGCGGGACCTCCTACGAGCAGTACTTC
-	TRBV11-2	-	TRBJ2-3	CASSRGTDTQYF	TGTGCCAGCAGCCGGGGTACAGATACGCAGTATTTT
-	TRBV27	-	TRBJ1-5	CASSLVGAFNQPQHF	TGTGCCAGCAGTTTAGTGGGGGCTTTCAATCAGCCCCAGCATTTT
-	TRBV9	-	TRBJ2-1	CASSVNRGGYNEQFF	TGTGCCAGCAGCGTAAACAGGGGGGGATACAATGAGCAGTTCTTC
-	TRBV10-3	TRBD2	TRBJ2-7	CATNSGEPLYEQYF	TGTGCCACCAATAGCGGGGAGCCCCTCTACGAGCAGTACTTC
few	TRBV5-1	TRBD1	TRBJ1-2	CASSTGQAGYTF	TGCGCCAGCAGCACGGGACAGGCTGGCTACACCTTC
-	TRBV4-3	-	TRBJ2-7	CASSQGTGWVYEQYF	TGCGCCAGCAGCCAAGGAACAGGGTGGGTCTACGAGCAGTACTTC
-	TRBV6-4	TRBD1	TRBJ2-2	CASSDRGHGELFF	TGTGCCAGCAGTGACAGGGGGCACGGGGAGCTGTTTTTT
-	TRBV9	TRBD2	TRBJ2-5	CASSFSGLAGVETQYF	TGTGCCAGCAGCTTTTCCGGACTAGCGGGTGTGGAGACCCAGTACTTC
-	TRBV27	-	TRBJ2-7	CASSLSIGTLFYEQYF	TGTGCCAGCAGTTTGAGTATTGGGACCCTTTTCTACGAGCAGTACTTC
-	TRBV18	-	TRBJ2-5	CASSLEVLETQYF	TGTGCCAGCTCATTGGAGGTCCTGGAGACCCAGTACTTC
-	TRBV5-1	-	TRBJ2-7	CASSLDAHSYEQYF	TGCGCCAGCAGCTTGGACGCACACTCCTACGAGCAGTACTTC
-	TRBV2	-	TRBJ2-7	CASLGGDSSYEQYF	TGTGCCAGCCTGGGGGGGGACAGCTCCTACGAGCAGTACTTC
-	TRBV19	TRBD2	TRBJ2-2	CASKLAGELFF	TGTGCCAGCAAACTAGCGGGGGAGCTGTTTTTT
-	TRBV2	TRBD1	TRBJ2-5	CAIKNRGEETQYF	TGTGCCATTAAAAACAGGGGGGAAGAGACCCAGTACTTC
-	TRBV10-1	-	TRBJ1-2	CASMGPYRVSYYGYTF	TGCGCCAGCATGGGCCCATACAGGGTATCTTACTATGGCTACACCTTC
-	TRBV29-1	-	TRBJ2-3	CSVGRDTQYF	TGCAGCGTTGGGAGGGATACGCAGTATTTT
-	TRBV27	-	TRBJ2-1	CASGPWGNSYNEQFF	TGTGCCAGCGGGCCCTGGGGGAATTCCTACAATGAGCAGTTCTTC
once	TRBV19	TRBD1	TRBJ2-5	CASSSGTGAWETQYF	TGTGCCAGTAGTAGCGGGACAGGCGCCTGGGAGACCCAGTACTTC
-	TRBV4-3	-	TRBJ2-5	CASSQALGVQETQYF	TGCGCCAGCAGCCAAGCACTGGGGGTACAAGAGACCCAGTACTTC
few	TRBV10-2	TRBD1	TRBJ2-7	CASRNGDRGEQYF	TGCGCCAGCAGAAACGGGGACAGGGGGGAGCAGTACTTC
-	TRBV7-5	-	TRBJ2-7	CVRSFTYEQYF	TGTGTCAGAAGCTTCACCTACGAGCAGTACTTC
-	TRBV28	-	TRBJ1-1	CASSPPLTGYTEAFF	TGTGCCAGCAGTCCCCCTTTGACGGGGTACACTGAAGCTTTCTTT